This entry lists 26 T cell receptor beta chains sequenced from one sample in a study of CD8 T cells in ankylosing spondylitis. TCRdb redid the calling of the 5' RACE reads with MiXCR, one entry per CDR3 protein. The data show 250,000 or so distinct CDR3 sequences, more than 20% seen once. Sequenced input: blood, either unsorted or a sorted T cell fraction (not recorded which). These receptors originate from a male donor with ankylosing spondylitis or in good health (not recorded which).

V and J are TRBV20-1 and TRBJ1-4; 10 bases align to TRBD1. This CDR3 contains 15 residues. V lost 3 bases, J lost 8 bases, and 9 bases stayed unmatched. Germline V CDR1 and CDR2: DFQATT, SNEGSKA (reference sequence). CDR3 in amino acids: CSARGLTGGGEKLFF. The CDR3 DNA sequence: TGCAGTGCTAGGGGCCTGACAGGGGGCGGCGAAAAACTGTTTTTT.

This clonotype appeared many times. This rearrangement joins TRBV7-2 to TRBJ2-1; 11 bases line up with TRBD2. Germline V gene lookup returns CDR1 SGHTA and CDR2 FQGNSA. This CDR3 is built from 15 residues. The J segment lost 6 bases and the V segment lost 1 base, leaving 2 bases of the junction unmatched. The DNA for the CDR3 is TGTGCCAGCAGCTTAGGGCTAGCGGGGGGCAATGAGCAGTTCTTC. Amino acids: CASSLGLAGGNEQFF.

V gene TRBV7-2 combines with J gene TRBJ2-5; D unresolved. This CDR3 contains 14 residues. With 2 bases removed from V and 9 bases from J, the gap between germline ends came to 16 bases. Germline CDR1 and CDR2: SGHTA and FQGNSA. This CDR3 is CASSLIPGEVAQYF. As DNA, the CDR3 is TGTGCCAGCAGCTTAATCCCCGGAGAAGTGGCCCAGTACTTC. The entire variable domain, with the rest obtained from reference TRBV7-2 and TRBJ2-5, is as follows: GAGVSQSPSNKVTEKGKDVELRCDPISGHTALYWYRQSLGQGLEFLIYFQGNSAPDKSGLPSDRFSAERTGGSVSTLTIQRTQQEDSAVYLCASSLIPGEVAQYFGPGTRLLVL.

This clonotype was seen many times. The chain recombines TRBV29-1 with TRBJ2-7, with 10 bases fitting TRBD1. Per germline, CDR1 SQVTM and CDR2 ANQGSEA. This CDR3 comprises 11 residues. V was clipped by 6 bases and J by 6 bases; unmatched bases: 2. The CDR3 spells CSVGTGVEQYF. In nucleotides, the CDR3 is TGCAGCGTAGGGACAGGGGTCGAGCAGTACTTC.

This clonotype showed up many times. The V gene is TRBV7-3, the J gene TRBJ1-1; 7 bases fit TRBD1. The length of the CDR3 is 16 residues. CDR1 and CDR2 (germline): SGHTA, FQGTGA. V lost 5 bases to trimming and J lost 5 bases; unmatched junction nucleotides: 14. In nucleotides, the CDR3 is TGTGCCAGCAGCCCGAAACCGACAGGGTACTTAACTGAAGCTTTCTTT. This sequence encodes CASSPKPTGYLTEAFF.

The chain couples TRBV6-4 to TRBJ2-3; TRBD2 matches 11 bases. The CDR3 covers 17 residues. Looked up from germline, CDR1 is MRHNA and CDR2 is SNTAGT. V dropped 1 base and J dropped 2; count of bases not matched to a gene: 5. The CDR3 sequence: CASSDWASGGNTDTQYF. The CDR3 DNA reads as TGTGCCAGCAGTGACTGGGCTAGCGGGGGGAACACAGATACGCAGTATTTT.

The rearrangement links TRBV12-3 or TRBV12-4 to TRBJ2-7, with 9 bases fitting TRBD1. After removal of 5 bases from V and 3 bases from J, the junction contained 8 bases not matched to a gene. The CDR3 has 15 residues. Written as DNA, the CDR3 is TGTGCCAGCAGTGCCTACAGGGGGCTCGGCTACGAGCAGTACTTC. Translation: CASSAYRGLGYEQYF.

V gene TRBV15 combines with J gene TRBJ2-3, with D possibly matching TRBD1 (7 bases). The CDR3 is 15 residues long. V lost 3 bases and J lost 5, with 15 bases in between. CDR1 is LNHNV, CDR2 YYDKDF, per germline (reference sequence). DNA for the CDR3: TGTGCCACCAGCAGGAGACAGGGAGGCATAGATACGCAGTATTTT. It specifies CATSRRQGGIDTQYF.

This clonotype was recorded at least ten times. The V gene is TRBV4-1, the J gene TRBJ1-6; TRBD1 aligns across 7 bases. V lost 4 bases, J lost 7 bases, and 10 bases stayed unmatched. Germline CDR1 reads MGHRA; CDR2 reads YSYEKL. This CDR3 contains 16 residues. The CDR3 nucleotides read TGCGCCAGCAGCCCGAGGGCAGGGGGAGAAAATTCACCCCTCCACTTT. The encoded protein is CASSPRAGGENSPLHF.

About this clonotype: This may be a read error, as it is one base from a much larger clone. The rearrangement joins TRBV12-3 or TRBV12-4 to TRBJ2-5; TRBD2 matches 8 bases. Germline trimming cut 5 bases from V and 5 bases from J; bases unmatched to any gene: 4. CDR3 length: 13 residues. For the CDR3, the DNA is TGTGCCAGCAGTGGGACTAGGCGGGAGACCCAGTACTTC. Its protein is CASSGTRRETQYF.

This clonotype appeared many times. The rearrangement uses TRBV5-1 and TRBJ1-4, with TRBD1 identical over 7 bases. CDR3 length: 16 amino acids. CDR1 is SGHRS and CDR2 is YFSETQ in the germline V gene. J lost 2 bases, V lost 2 bases, and 6 bases had no gene match. The CDR3 region has the DNA TGCGCCAGCAGCTTTGGAACAGGGGTGACTAATGAAAAACTGTTTTTT. Its translation is CASSFGTGVTNEKLFF.

The chain couples TRBV20-1 to TRBJ2-1; 7 nucleotides agree with TRBD1. The CDR3 runs to 15 residues. Germline-derived CDR1 and CDR2 are DFQATT and SNEGSKA (reference sequence). The V and J ends lost 0 bases and 3 bases, in that order; junction bases with no gene match: 5. CDR3 sequence: CSARDLGQVYNEQFF. CDR3 in DNA: TGCAGTGCTAGAGATCTCGGACAGGTCTACAATGAGCAGTTCTTC.

With respect to this clonotype: This may be a read error, as it is one base from a much larger clone. This chain uses TRBV3-1 with TRBJ2-2; TRBD1 matches at 8 bases. The length of the CDR3 is 16 residues. Germline loops: CDR1 LGHDT, CDR2 YNNKEL (reference sequence). V shed 1 base, J shed 4 bases, and the junction held 5 bases outside the gene matches. The CDR3 sequence is CASSQAGRGPTGELFF. The CDR3, as DNA: TGTGCCAGCAGCCAAGCGGGCAGGGGGCCCACCGGGGAGCTGTTTTTT.

J is TRBJ1-1 and V is TRBV12-3 or TRBV12-4; no reliable D call. This CDR3 has 13 amino acids. V was cut by 6 bases and J by 7 bases, with 15 bases left in between. CDR3 protein: CASRARQEDEAFF. The CDR3 DNA reads as TGTGCCAGCAGAGCCCGCCAGGAGGATGAAGCTTTCTTT.

A remark on this clonotype: A read error may be the cause here, since a much bigger clone is one base away. V and J are TRBV20-1 and TRBJ2-7, with 9 bases lining up with TRBD1. Germline loops: CDR1 DFQATT, CDR2 SNEGSKA (reference sequence). V dropped 3 bases and J dropped 0; count of bases not matched to a gene: 3. CDR3 length: 14 amino acids. CDR3 in DNA: TGCAGTGCTAGGGGACAGGGTCCCTCCTACGAGCAGTACTTC. Protein sequence: CSARGQGPSYEQYF.

As DNA, the CDR3 is TGCAGTGCAACGAACGGGCACTTCTCCTACGAGCAGTACTTC. Amino acid sequence: CSATNGHFSYEQYF. The chain is built from TRBV20-1 and TRBJ2-7; unclear D gene. V was cut by 6 bases and J by 0 bases, with 15 bases left in between. Germline V gives CDR1 DFQATT, CDR2 SNEGSKA (reference sequence). The CDR3 runs 14 residues.

The rearrangement uses TRBV12-5 and TRBJ2-2, with TRBD1 matching over 12 bases. The V gene end was trimmed by 5 bases and the J gene end by 4 bases; junction bases not matched to a gene: 5. Germline assignment: CDR1 LGHNT and CDR2 FRNRAP. The CDR3 is 16 amino acids. The chain's CDR3 is CASGIGTGGITGELFF. Here the CDR3 DNA reads TGTGCTAGTGGTATCGGGACAGGGGGCATCACCGGGGAGCTGTTTTTT. Based on the CDR3 plus reference TRBV12-5 and TRBJ2-2, the full variable domain is DARVTQTPRHKVTEMGQEVTMRCQPILGHNTVFWYRQTMMQGLELLAYFRNRAPLDDSGMPKDRFSAEMPDATLATLKIQPSEPRDSAVYFCASGIGTGGITGELFFGEGSRLTVL.

The chain couples TRBV6-6 to TRBJ2-5; no firm D call. Trimming removed 2 bases at V and 5 bases at J, with 6 bases between. CDR3 length: 12 amino acids. Germline V CDR1 and CDR2: MNHNY, SVGAGI (reference sequence). The CDR3 DNA reads TGTGCCAGCAGTTACGCTCTTGAGACCCAGTACTTC. As protein: CASSYALETQYF.

This clonotype was picked up many times. The CDR3 is CSAVGTGRTDTQYF. DNA of the CDR3: TGCAGTGCTGTTGGGACAGGGCGCACAGATACGCAGTATTTT. V is TRBV20-1 and J is TRBJ2-3, with TRBD1 matching over 9 bases. Germline V gene data show CDR1 as DFQATT and CDR2 as SNEGSKA (reference sequence). Losses at the gene ends were 5 bases for V and 1 base for J; bases not matched to a gene: 4. The CDR3 runs 14 residues.

This clonotype was found a few times. This rearrangement joins TRBV11-2 to TRBJ2-5, with a tentative D call TRBD2 (7 bases). Germline V lookup: CDR1 SGHAT, CDR2 FQNNGV. The V end was cut by 5 bases, the J end by 7 bases, with 17 bases between. The CDR3 length is 14 residues. The CDR3 spells CASSPLGGPVTQYF. In nucleotides, the CDR3 is TGTGCCAGCAGCCCCCTCGGGGGGCCGGTGACCCAGTACTTC.

This clonotype was picked up a small number of times. The chain links TRBV20-1 to TRBJ1-4; 10 bases agree with TRBD1. Germline CDR1 DFQATT, CDR2 SNEGSKA (reference sequence). With V trimmed by 3 bases and J by 10 bases, 8 bases remained unmatched. The CDR3 is 14 amino acids. The CDR3 DNA reads as TGCAGTGCTAGCCTACCGGGGGACAGGGGAAAACTGTTTTTT. Amino acid sequence: CSASLPGDRGKLFF.

This clonotype was observed a handful of times. The chain has TRBV12-3 or TRBV12-4 and TRBJ1-4; the D is unclear. The CDR3 runs 15 residues. V was pared by 2 bases and J by 7 bases, with 14 bases between. Written as DNA, the CDR3 is TGTGCCAGCAGTTTACAGATGGGAAACAGTGAAAAACTGTTTTTT. Amino acid sequence: CASSLQMGNSEKLFF.

Many counts were recorded for this clonotype. The rearrangement links TRBV12-3 or TRBV12-4 to TRBJ2-3, with D tentatively TRBD2 (5 bases). This CDR3 is 15 amino acids long. V lost 8 bases and J lost 6, with 21 bases in between. CDR3 nucleotide sequence: TGTGCCAGCCCTCGTGGTTGGGGAGAAATGGATACGCAGTATTTT. Protein product: CASPRGWGEMDTQYF.

In nucleotides, the CDR3 is TGCAGCGTTCATGGACAGGGTGGGATGAACACTGAAGCTTTCTTT. Its protein is CSVHGQGGMNTEAFF. V is TRBV29-1 and J is TRBJ1-1; 8 nucleotides align to TRBD1. This CDR3 comprises 15 residues. Per the germline V gene, CDR1 is SQVTM and CDR2 is ANQGSEA. Trimming at V came to 5 bases and at J to 0 bases, leaving 8 bases not matched to a gene.

The V gene is TRBV20-1, the J gene TRBJ2-1; 15 positions agree with TRBD2. The V segment lost 2 bases and the J segment 7 bases; nucleotides outside the gene matches: 15. This CDR3 contains 19 residues. The germline CDR1 and CDR2 sequences are DFQATT and SNEGSKA (reference sequence). The CDR3 nucleotides are TGCAGTGCTAGAACCCCAGGACTAGCGGGGGGGCGGCGCCCAAATGAGCAGTTCTTC. It encodes CSARTPGLAGGRRPNEQFF.

This clonotype appeared many times. V and J are TRBV7-2 and TRBJ1-2; D possibly corresponds to TRBD1 (6 bases). Germline V gene sequence: CDR1 SGHTA, CDR2 FQGNSA. Deletions cut 2 bases from V and 6 bases from J, with 10 bases between. CDR3 length: 13 amino acids. The CDR3 coding sequence is TGTGCCAGCAGCTTAATTAGGGGGGATGGCTACACCTTC. Translated: CASSLIRGDGYTF.